Following are 27 T cell receptor beta chains from one sample sequenced in a study of T-cell reconstitution after alpha-beta-depleted transplantation in children. The authors prepared the TCRbeta library with unique molecular identifiers. TCRdb re-called the PCR reads with MiXCR, one entry per CDR3 protein. The repertoire holds 250,000 to 300,000 distinct CDR3 sequences, with approximately 10% as singletons. The sample in question was peripheral blood, obtained 180 days after TCRalphabeta/CD19-depleted stem cell transplant. Every receptor here comes from a male patient aged 2 to 10 who had a stem cell transplant for chronic granulomatous disease, so the T cells may come from the graft donor.

This clonotype was observed at least ten times. The chain is built from TRBV11-2 and TRBJ1-5, with a possible D match to TRBD1 (5 bases). The germline V gene encodes CDR1 SGHAT and CDR2 FQNNGV. There are 18 residues in the CDR3. Deletions cut 4 bases from V and 6 bases from J, with 25 bases between. In DNA, the CDR3 is TGTGCCAGCAGCTCCCACCGGGGTTCAGGGACGCATGGTCAGCCCCAGCATTTT. Its protein product is CASSSHRGSGTHGQPQHF.

This clonotype was counted many times. The gene calls are TRBV23-1 and TRBJ2-2, with 9 bases matching TRBD2. TRBV23-1 is placed among ORFs of uncertain function. The CDR3 has 15 residues. V was clipped by 9 bases and J by 0 bases; unmatched bases: 5. CDR3 in amino acids: CARVAGASNTGELFF. The CDR3 bases are TGCGCCAGGGTAGCGGGAGCTTCGAACACCGGGGAGCTGTTTTTT.

The sample holds many counts of this clonotype. The rearrangement links TRBV6-5 to TRBJ1-2; the D is unclear. This CDR3 is built from 16 residues. In germline, CDR1 is MNHEY, CDR2 SVGAGI. With 0 bases removed from V and 1 base from J, the gap between germline ends came to 12 bases. Written as DNA, the CDR3 is TGTGCCAGCAGTTACTCAGGTGCTGGCAGTAACTATGGCTACACCTTC. This codes for CASSYSGAGSNYGYTF.

The chain uses TRBV29-1 and TRBJ2-7; D remains ambiguous. Germline CDR1 SQVTM, CDR2 ANQGSEA. Deletions cut 7 bases from V and 0 bases from J, with 10 bases between. The length of the CDR3 is 12 residues. The CDR3 nucleotides read TGCAGCGCTAGTGCTAGCTCCTACGAGCAGTACTTC. Its protein product is CSASASSYEQYF.

The rearrangement joins TRBV20-1 to TRBJ2-2; D might be TRBD1 (5 bases). The germline CDR1 and CDR2 sequences are DFQATT and SNEGSKA (reference sequence). With 7 bases removed from V and 7 bases from J, the gap between germline ends came to 22 bases. The CDR3 covers 15 residues. CDR3 sequence: CSVTAGRPGIGELFF. CDR3 DNA: TGCAGTGTGACGGCAGGGCGGCCGGGCATCGGGGAGCTGTTTTTT.

There are a few counts of this clonotype. This CDR3 is CASSQDSLAGTNEQFF. The CDR3 nucleotides read TGCGCCAGCAGCCAAGATTCCCTAGCGGGTACCAATGAGCAGTTCTTC. This chain joins TRBV4-3 and TRBJ2-1; the match to TRBD2 covers 8 bases. CDR3 length equals 16 residues. Germline V lookup: CDR1 LGHNA, CDR2 YSLEER. Losses at the gene ends were 0 bases for V and 6 bases for J; bases not matched to a gene: 7.

This clonotype was observed a few times. The J gene is TRBJ1-2, the V gene TRBV16; a possible D gene is TRBD1 (6 bases). The CDR3 extends over 18 amino acids. V lost 0 bases and J lost 6, with 23 bases in between. CDR1 is KGHSY and CDR2 is FQNENV in the germline V gene. CDR3 nucleotides: TGTGCCAGCAGCCAATCGATTTCTGGTTCGGGGGGGCTCGATGGCTACACCTTC. This codes for CASSQSISGSGGLDGYTF.

This clonotype was counted many times. CDR3 nucleotide sequence: TGTGCCAGCAGCGTAGATGCGGGAGCTGGCACCGGGGAGCTGTTTTTT. It yields the protein CASSVDAGAGTGELFF. The gene calls are TRBV9 and TRBJ2-2; 7 bases line up with TRBD2. This CDR3 comprises 16 residues. V was clipped by 0 bases and J by 4 bases; unmatched bases: 6. The germline gives CDR1 SGDLS, CDR2 YYNGEE. Using reference TRBV9 and TRBJ2-2 for the parts outside the CDR3, the full variable domain is DSGVTQTPKHLITATGQRVTLRCSPRSGDLSVYWYQQSLDQGLQFLIQYYNGEERAKGNILERFSAQQFPDLHSELNLSSLELGDSALYFCASSVDAGAGTGELFFGEGSRLTVL.

Judged by abundance, this clonotype is medium-sized (0.01 to 0.1%). The chain recombines TRBV7-9 with TRBJ2-7; possibly TRBD1 for D (6 bases). The CDR3 runs 15 residues. Germline V CDR1 and CDR2: SEHNR, FQNEAQ (reference sequence). V lost 1 base, J lost 6 bases, and 16 bases lay in between. The CDR3 DNA reads TGTGCCAGCAGCTTAGGTGCAGGGGTGTCGGGCGAGCAGTACTTC. Protein product: CASSLGAGVSGEQYF.

About this clonotype itself: This clone may be a read error of a much larger clone one base away. V is TRBV6-5 and J is TRBJ2-1; 9 bases are shared with TRBD2. Germline V gene sequence: CDR1 MNHEY, CDR2 SVGAGI. The length of the CDR3 is 17 residues. The CDR3 loop reads CASSNSGTSRFGNEQFF. The CDR3 DNA reads TGTGCCAGCAGTAACTCTGGGACTAGCAGGTTTGGCAATGAGCAGTTCTTC.

As concerns this clonotype: A much larger clone lies one base from this, so it may be a read error. V usage is TRBV28 and J usage is TRBJ2-1, with 7 bases aligning to TRBD2. Per the germline V gene, CDR1 is MDHEN and CDR2 is SYDVKM. The CDR3 has 15 amino acids. J was trimmed by 10 bases and V by 11 bases; bases with no gene match: 20. The CDR3 sequence: CAGSGASGQSREQFF. The CDR3 coding sequence is TGTGCCGGTTCTGGGGCTAGCGGCCAGTCCAGAGAGCAGTTCTTC.

V and J are TRBV18 and TRBJ2-6; D is undetermined. This CDR3 contains 17 residues. V was shortened by 8 bases and J by 0 bases, with 17 bases between the two germline ends. Germline CDR1 reads KGHSH; CDR2 reads LQKENI. Written as DNA, the CDR3 is TGTGCCAGCCCTCCACCCGGCGGATACTCTGGGGCCAACGTCCTGACTTTC. It codes for CASPPPGGYSGANVLTF.

For this clonotype: This may be a read error, as it is one base from a much larger clone. The J gene is TRBJ1-2, the V gene TRBV29-1, with D unclear. Germline V gives CDR1 SQVTM, CDR2 ANQGSEA. This CDR3 is built from 11 residues. CDR3 protein: CSVGLNYGHTF. The CDR3 DNA follows: TGCAGCGTTGGACTGAACTATGGCCACACCTTC.

This clonotype occurred many times. CDR3 sequence (DNA): TGCAGTGCTAGCGTACTATCTCCGGGCCTTTTAACTGGCTACACCTTC. Amino acids: CSASVLSPGLLTGYTF. The chain combines TRBV20-1 with TRBJ1-2; D not resolved. Looked up from germline, CDR1 is DFQATT and CDR2 is SNEGSKA (reference sequence). Trimming shortened V by 3 bases and J by 7 bases, and 24 bases separated the two germline ends. The CDR3 sequence is 16 residues long.

This clonotype has at least ten counts. This chain connects TRBV10-2 to TRBJ2-5; D is ambiguous. The CDR3 runs 11 residues. In germline, CDR1 is WSHSY, CDR2 SAAADI. V shed 3 bases and J shed 4 bases, with 3 bases lying between them. The DNA for the CDR3 is TGCGCCAGCAGTGAACTAGAGACCCAGTACTTC. Translating it yields CASSELETQYF.

This clonotype occurred many times. The genes are TRBV19 and TRBJ1-1, with D possibly being TRBD1 (5 bases). Germline values: CDR1 LNHDA, CDR2 SQIVND (reference sequence). V was cut by 5 bases and J by 6 bases, with 13 bases left in between. The CDR3 is 13 residues long. CDR3 sequence reads: CASSRATGAEAFF. The CDR3 nucleotides are TGTGCCAGTAGTCGGGCAACAGGAGCTGAAGCTTTCTTT.

This clonotype was counted at least ten times. The CDR3 protein is CSARMGRGGTYNEQYF. In DNA form, the CDR3 reads TGCAGTGCTAGAATGGGAAGGGGTGGGACCTACAACGAGCAGTACTTC. This chain links TRBV20-1 with TRBJ2-7; tentatively, D is TRBD1 or TRBD2 (5 bases each). The CDR3 spans 16 residues. Germline CDR1 and CDR2: DFQATT and SNEGSKA (reference sequence). V was trimmed by 2 bases and J by 5 bases, leaving 22 bases between them.

The sample holds many counts of this clonotype. The rearrangement uses TRBV20-1 and TRBJ2-5; TRBD2 might be the D (5 bases). Looked up from germline, CDR1 is DFQATT and CDR2 is SNEGSKA (reference sequence). The CDR3 is 14 residues long. V was shortened by 1 base and J by 4 bases, with 13 bases between the two germline ends. The DNA of the CDR3 is TGCAGTGCTAGAGGGCGGTGGGAGTCAGAGACCCAGTACTTC. It is translated as CSARGRWESETQYF.

This clonotype was picked up many times. The chain combines TRBV20-1 with TRBJ2-1, with 10 bases identical to TRBD2. V trimming: 4 bases; J trimming: 4 bases; junction bases outside the gene matches: 7. Per germline, CDR1 DFQATT and CDR2 SNEGSKA (reference sequence). This CDR3 region has 15 residues. As DNA, the CDR3 is TGCAGTGCTACGAGATCTAGCGGGGGATACAATGAGCAGTTCTTC. It is translated as CSATRSSGGYNEQFF.

This clonotype was counted ten times or more. The chain joins TRBV7-2 to TRBJ2-1; 9 nucleotides align to TRBD2. V trimming: 6 bases; J trimming: 8 bases; junction bases outside the gene matches: 5. Germline lookup yields CDR1 SGHTA and CDR2 FQGNSA. The CDR3 has 13 residues. The CDR3 loop reads CASSKRGVYEQFF. The CDR3 bases are TGTGCCAGCAGTAAGCGGGGGGTTTATGAGCAGTTCTTC.

This clonotype was recorded at least ten times. The chain employs TRBV7-2 and TRBJ2-7, with D possibly being TRBD1 (5 bases). V lost 1 base and J 4 bases, leaving 8 bases between the germline ends. This CDR3 is built from 13 residues. The germline V gene encodes CDR1 SGHTA and CDR2 FQGNSA. The CDR3 bases are TGTGCCAGCAGCTTAGACTCAGGGTACGAGCAGTACTTC. It translates to CASSLDSGYEQYF.

This clonotype was detected ten times or more. The rearrangement joins TRBV7-2 to TRBJ2-5; TRBD2 matches 7 bases. The CDR3 extends over 15 amino acids. CDR1 and CDR2 (germline): SGHTA, FQGNSA. V shed 3 bases and J 6 bases; nucleotides not matched to a gene: 10. The CDR3 nucleotides are TGTGCCAGCAGCTTGGTTTCGGGGGAGGGTAAGACCCAGTACTTC. Protein sequence: CASSLVSGEGKTQYF.

This clonotype has a count of ten or more. The rearrangement links TRBV12-3 or TRBV12-4 to TRBJ1-5; D not certain. The V end lost 5 bases, the J end lost 6 bases, and 14 bases lay between the germline ends. This CDR3 has 14 amino acids. Written as DNA, the CDR3 is TGTGCCAGCAGTAGTACGGCTTCCCCTCAGCCCCAGCATTTT. Translation gives CASSSTASPQPQHF.

The table lists this clonotype with many counts. The chain links TRBV7-6 to TRBJ2-7; D may be TRBD1 (6 bases). Germline V lookup: CDR1 SGHVS, CDR2 FNYEAQ. CDR3 size: 14 residues. The germline V and J ends were trimmed by 2 bases and 2 bases, with 10 bases remaining between them. The CDR3 DNA reads as TGTGCCAGCAGCTTACAGGCAGGGGCCTACGAGCAGTACTTC. The encoded protein is CASSLQAGAYEQYF.

This clonotype was counted many times. J is TRBJ2-1 and V is TRBV20-1; the D call may be TRBD1 or TRBD2 (7 bases each). The CDR3 length is 18 residues. The V end was cut by 2 bases, the J end by 2 bases, with 22 bases between. Germline lookup yields CDR1 DFQATT and CDR2 SNEGSKA (reference sequence). For the CDR3, the DNA is TGCAGTGCTAGAACAGACAGGGTAGAGGCGGGAGCCTACAATGAGCAGTTCTTC. Encoded protein: CSARTDRVEAGAYNEQFF.

This clonotype has ten or more counts. This chain joins TRBV29-1 and TRBJ1-1, with unresolved D. Germline CDR1 reads SQVTM; CDR2 reads ANQGSEA. V lost 5 bases and J lost 1, with 11 bases in between. This CDR3 comprises 13 residues. In DNA form, the CDR3 reads TGCAGCGTTCACTTGCCGAAGAACACTGAAGCTTTCTTT. Its protein product is CSVHLPKNTEAFF. The variable domain in full, with the rest retrieved from reference TRBV29-1 and TRBJ1-1, is SAVISQKPSRDICQRGTSLTIQCQVDSQVTMMFWYRQQPGQSLTLIATANQGSEATYESGFVIDKFPISRPNLTFSTLTVSNMSPEDSSIYLCSVHLPKNTEAFFGQGTRLTVV.

By share, this clonotype ranks as medium-sized. The V and J genes are TRBV2 and TRBJ1-5; 8 nucleotides agree with TRBD1. V lost 5 bases and J lost 2; bases outside the gene matches: 14. Germline CDR1 SNHLY, CDR2 FYNNEI. This CDR3 has 18 amino acids. The CDR3: CASSPGTGLSVGNQPQHF. CDR3 nucleotide sequence: TGTGCCAGCAGTCCCGGGACAGGTTTGAGTGTTGGCAATCAGCCCCAGCATTTT. The full variable domain, with the rest looked up from reference TRBV2 and TRBJ1-5, is EPEVTQTPSHQVTQMGQEVILRCVPISNHLYFYWYRQILGQKVEFLVSFYNNEISEKSEIFDDQFSVERPDGSNFTLKIRSTKLEDSAMYFCASSPGTGLSVGNQPQHFGDGTRLSIL.